The 10 T cell receptor beta chains below were found in one sample sequenced in a study of human T cells and chemical hapten exposure. TCRdb processed the RACE reads anew with MiXCR; each CDR3 protein has one entry. Of 180,000 or so distinct CDR3 sequences listed, around 30% are singletons. Stated time point: pre-sensitization, week 0. The sample's treatment: therapeutic diphenylcyclopropenone sensitization with weekly scalp DPC. Here the sequenced sample was whole blood, taken in connection with sensitization to the hapten diphenylcyclopropenone (DPC). The receptors were sampled from a woman aged 25 to 39 with alopecia areata. Some clones in this sample may be carry-over from other donors' samples.

The gene calls are TRBV12-3 or TRBV12-4 and TRBJ1-1; no reliable D call. The CDR3 contains 14 residues. V lost 3 bases and J lost 2, with 10 bases in between. The CDR3 reads CASSFEWVNTEAFF. The CDR3 coding sequence is TGTGCCAGCAGTTTTGAGTGGGTAAACACTGAAGCTTTCTTT.

The chain joins TRBV3-1 to TRBJ1-1; 8 nucleotides match TRBD1. V trimming: 5 bases; J trimming: 0 bases; junction bases outside the gene matches: 5. The CDR3 is made up of 15 amino acids. Germline CDR1 and CDR2: LGHDT and YNNKEL (reference sequence). DNA for the CDR3: TGTGCCAGCAGCTGGACAGGGAGTATGAACACTGAAGCTTTCTTT. Protein product: CASSWTGSMNTEAFF.

The CDR3 sequence: CSANDRAEAFF. The DNA of the CDR3 is TGCAGTGCTAACGACAGGGCCGAAGCTTTCTTT. The chain has TRBV20-1 and TRBJ1-1, with 7 bases that match TRBD1. Germline V gene sequence: CDR1 DFQATT, CDR2 SNEGSKA (reference sequence). V was clipped by 4 bases and J by 8 bases; unmatched bases: 4. The CDR3 spans 11 residues.

This clonotype was seen only a few times. The rearrangement links TRBV11-1 to TRBJ2-1; D remains ambiguous. Germline CDR1 and CDR2: SGHAT and FQDESV (reference sequence). V gave up 6 bases and J gave up 1 base, with 10 bases separating them. The CDR3 runs to 14 residues. The CDR3 region has the DNA TGTGCCAGCAGGATGTTGGGTTCCTACAATGAGCAGTTCTTC. This translates into CASRMLGSYNEQFF.

This clonotype has just a few counts. DNA of the CDR3: TGTGCCAGCACCCGGGACAGCATGAATTCACCCCTCCACTTT. It is translated as CASTRDSMNSPLHF. The chain combines TRBV12-3 or TRBV12-4 with TRBJ1-6; 7 bases agree with TRBD1. V lost 7 bases and J lost 7; bases outside the gene matches: 7. This CDR3 spans 14 amino acids.

The chain couples TRBV28 to TRBJ2-1; TRBD2 is a possible D gene (7 bases). Germline V gene lookup returns CDR1 MDHEN and CDR2 SYDVKM. With 6 bases removed from V and 2 bases from J, the gap between germline ends came to 14 bases. The CDR3 runs to 15 residues. CDR3 in DNA: TGTGCCAGCAGCCAAGGGGGGGGGACCTACAATGAGCAGTTCTTC. Its translation: CASSQGGGTYNEQFF.

The CDR3 region is CASTPGGVDYGYTF. The CDR3 DNA follows: TGTGCCAGCACCCCAGGGGGGGTCGACTATGGCTACACCTTC. The chain has TRBV11-1 and TRBJ1-2, with 7 bases identical to TRBD1. The germline V gene encodes CDR1 SGHAT and CDR2 FQDESV (reference sequence). V lost 7 bases to trimming and J lost 3 bases; unmatched junction nucleotides: 8. The CDR3 sequence is 14 residues long.

V usage is TRBV4-2 and J usage is TRBJ2-3; a weak D match, TRBD2 (6 bases). V lost 2 bases to trimming and J lost 5 bases, with 26 bases between them. CDR1 LGHNA and CDR2 YNFKEQ come from the germline V gene. There are 19 residues in the CDR3. The CDR3 region is CASSQRLARRSKSEDTQYF. The CDR3 region has the DNA TGTGCCAGCAGCCAAAGGCTAGCGAGGAGGTCAAAGAGCGAAGATACGCAGTATTTT.

The chain links TRBV7-8 to TRBJ1-3; 9 bases fit TRBD1. The CDR3 is 15 residues long. CDR1 is SGHVS and CDR2 is FQNEAQ in the germline V gene. V trimming: 10 bases; J trimming: 4 bases; junction bases outside the gene matches: 11. CDR3 amino acids: CANSWDRAKGNTIYF. The CDR3 DNA reads TGTGCCAACAGTTGGGACAGGGCGAAAGGAAACACCATATATTTT.

This clonotype was detected only a few times. At one boundary the junction diverges from the germline segment, which might be a read error. The rearrangement links TRBV20-1 to TRBJ2-5; TRBD1 is a possible D gene (6 bases). The CDR3 has 11 amino acids. CDR1 and CDR2 (germline): DFQATT, SNEGSKA (reference sequence). CDR3 loop: CSARGDTSRNF. The CDR3, as DNA: TGCAGTGCTAGAGGGGACACCTCGCGCAACTTC.